The next 20 T cell receptor beta chains were all read from a single sample in a study of human versus mouse CDR3 diversity and MHC coevolution. Using immunoSEQ multiplex PCR, the repertoire was profiled, and TCRdb retains in-frame clones only, with some absent. Altogether 60,000 to 95,000 clones are present, 80% to 95% being singletons, with the ten largest covering around 0.15%. Input material: naive CD4+ T cells from blood. As to subset: CD45RO-negative CD62L-positive naive CD4 T cells. These receptors came from a person between 25 and 69 years old in good health.

V is TRBV5-1 and J is TRBJ1-1, with a possible D match to TRBD1 (6 bases). Trimming took 7 bases from V and 4 from J, leaving 14 bases between them. The CDR3 is 13 residues long. CDR1 is SGHRS and CDR2 is YFSETQ in the germline V gene. CDR3 DNA: TGCGCCAGCTCGCAGGGGTCGGGCACTGAAGCTTTCTTT. Amino acid sequence: CASSQGSGTEAFF.

The V gene is TRBV19, the J gene TRBJ2-2; no firm D call. The CDR3 loop spans 14 amino acids. Trimming shortened V by 6 bases and J by 0 bases, and 8 bases separated the two germline ends. CDR1 is LNHDA, CDR2 SQIVND, per germline (reference sequence). The CDR3 DNA is TGTGCCAGTAGGAGACTTACGAACACCGGGGAGCTGTTTTTT. This codes for CASRRLTNTGELFF.

This clone has more than one count but fewer than ten. The CDR3 DNA follows: TGTGCCAGCAGCGTGCCGGACAGGGACTCTGGAAACACCATATATTTT. It is translated as CASSVPDRDSGNTIYF. The V and J genes are TRBV5-8 and TRBJ1-3, with TRBD1 identical over 8 bases. The CDR3 consists of 16 residues. The V gene end was trimmed by 4 bases and the J gene end by 0 bases; junction bases not matched to a gene: 6. Germline CDR1 reads SGHTS; CDR2 reads YDEGEE.

V is TRBV5-1 and J is TRBJ2-7, with TRBD1 matching over 11 bases. The CDR3 covers 15 residues. Germline trimming cut 4 bases from V and 6 bases from J; bases unmatched to any gene: 9. From germline, CDR1 is SGHRS and CDR2 YFSETQ. The CDR3 nucleotides are TGCGCCAGCAGCATTGGGACAGGGGGAGGAAGCGAGCAGTACTTC. Its protein is CASSIGTGGGSEQYF.

The V gene is TRBV6-1, the J gene TRBJ2-7, with 8 bases aligning to TRBD1. Trimming cost V 7 bases and J 3 bases; bases outside gene matches: 11. CDR1 is MNHNS and CDR2 is SASEGT in the germline V gene. The CDR3 runs 15 residues. In DNA, the CDR3 is TGTGCCAGCACTCACACCGGACAGGGTGGCTACGAGCAGTACTTC. Its translation is CASTHTGQGGYEQYF.

The chain joins TRBV28 to TRBJ2-5; 10 nucleotides align to TRBD2. The better agreement between TRBJ2-7 and the DNA end casts doubt on the J call. Germline loops: CDR1 MDHEN, CDR2 SYDVKM. CDR3 length equals 16 residues. DNA for the CDR3: TGTGCCAGCAGTTTAACCAGCGGGGGGGCCACCTACGAGCAGTACTTC. Translated: CASSLTSGGATYEQYF.

The gene calls are TRBV6-5 and TRBJ1-4; D is perhaps TRBD1 (6 bases). Germline values: CDR1 MNHEY, CDR2 SVGAGI. The CDR3 totals 15 residues. V gave up 0 bases and J gave up 8 bases, with 13 bases separating them. The CDR3 loop is CASSYSPRTAEKLFF. In nucleotides, the CDR3 is TGTGCCAGCAGTTACTCCCCTCGGACAGCCGAAAAACTGTTTTTT.

The J gene is TRBJ2-5, the V gene TRBV25-1; 9 nucleotides align to TRBD1. The assigned J gene may be wrong: the sequence end matches TRBJ2-7 better. The V gene's germline CDR1 is MGHDK and CDR2 SYGVNS. The CDR3 spans 13 residues. The CDR3 region is CASSRGQGYEQYF. Here the CDR3 DNA reads TGTGCCAGCAGTAGGGGACAGGGCTACGAGCAGTACTTC.

The V gene is TRBV5-4, the J gene TRBJ2-4; no definite D call. The germline V and J ends were trimmed by 4 bases and 4 bases, with 9 bases remaining between them. CDR1 is SGHNT and CDR2 is YYREEE in the germline V gene (reference sequence). The CDR3 is 13 amino acids. Here the CDR3 DNA reads TGTGCCAGCAGCCTGGATGTAAAAAACATTCAGTACTTC. Translated, it gives CASSLDVKNIQYF. The full variable domain, completed using reference TRBV5-4 and TRBJ2-4, is ETGVTQSPTHLIKTRGQQVTLRCSSQSGHNTVSWYQQALGQGPQFIFQYYREEENGRGNFPPRFSGLQFPNYSSELNVNALELDDSALYLCASSLDVKNIQYFGAGTRLSVL.

The V and J genes are TRBV27 and TRBJ2-2; 7 bases agree with TRBD1. The J segment lost 1 base and the V segment lost 8 bases, leaving 10 bases of the junction unmatched. This CDR3 has 16 amino acids. CDR1 is MNHEY, CDR2 SMNVEV, per germline (reference sequence). The CDR3 is CASGSSWTGNTGELFF. DNA of the CDR3: TGTGCCAGCGGATCATCTTGGACAGGGAACACCGGGGAGCTGTTTTTT.

CDR3 region: CAISLGDRVYSNEQFF. The CDR3 nucleotides read TGTGCCATCAGTTTAGGCGACAGGGTATATAGCAATGAGCAGTTCTTC. The chain couples TRBV10-3 to TRBJ2-1; TRBD1 aligns across 7 bases. Germline CDR1 ENHRY, CDR2 SYGVKD. With V trimmed by 5 bases and J by 6 bases, 13 bases remained unmatched. The CDR3 covers 16 residues.

Only one count was recorded for this clone. The V and J genes are TRBV6-4 and TRBJ2-1, with TRBD2 identical over 11 bases. CDR3 length equals 17 residues. J was trimmed by 3 bases and V by 3 bases; bases with no gene match: 7. From germline, CDR1 is MRHNA and CDR2 SNTAGT. The CDR3 region has the DNA TGTGCCAGCAGTGAAACCCTAGCGGGGGGTCTCTACAATGAGCAGTTCTTC. Its translation is CASSETLAGGLYNEQFF.

For the CDR3, the DNA is TGTGCCAGCAGCCACCGCGGACAGGGAAGCACTGAAGCTTTCTTT. Protein sequence: CASSHRGQGSTEAFF. The chain combines TRBV5-4 with TRBJ1-1, with 8 bases identical to TRBD1. From germline, CDR1 is SGHNT and CDR2 YYREEE (reference sequence). The trim removed 4 bases at V and 4 bases at J, leaving 9 bases unmatched. The CDR3 runs to 15 residues.

The chain employs TRBV19 and TRBJ1-1, with 8 nucleotides matching TRBD1. Trimming at V came to 10 bases and at J to 11 bases, leaving 6 bases not matched to a gene. Germline CDR1 is LNHDA and CDR2 is SQIVND (reference sequence). The CDR3 is 10 amino acids. CDR3 bases: TGTGCCACCCAGGGGGCGATTGCTTTCTTT. This encodes CATQGAIAFF.

This chain joins TRBV30 and TRBJ2-2; 8 positions match TRBD1. Trimming took 3 bases from V and 6 from J; bases not matched to a gene: 6. This CDR3 is built from 14 residues. CDR1 and CDR2 (germline): GTSNPN, SVGIG (reference sequence). The CDR3 DNA is TGTGCCTGGAGGTTACAGGGGGGCCCCGGGGAGCTGTTTTTT. Translated: CAWRLQGGPGELFF.

The V and J genes are TRBV4-1 and TRBJ1-5; D remains ambiguous. The CDR3 extends over 19 amino acids. V was trimmed by 2 bases and J by 2 bases, leaving 22 bases between them. The germline CDR1 and CDR2 sequences are MGHRA and YSYEKL. CDR3 nucleotides: TGCGCCAGCAGCCAACCCCTCGGCGGCAGCGTAGTAGGCAATCAGCCCCAGCATTTT. Residues: CASSQPLGGSVVGNQPQHF.

This chain uses TRBV2 with TRBJ1-1, with D perhaps TRBD1 (6 bases). The CDR3 runs 13 residues. V lost 9 bases to trimming and J lost 3 bases, with 14 bases between them. Germline loops: CDR1 SNHLY, CDR2 FYNNEI. CDR3 coding DNA: TGTGCCAGACAGGCTCAGGGGTACACTGAAGCTTTCTTT. It codes for CARQAQGYTEAFF.

This rearrangement joins TRBV28 to TRBJ1-1, with TRBD1 as a possible D gene (5 bases). V was trimmed by 5 bases and J by 10 bases, leaving 20 bases between them. The CDR3 length is 14 residues. The V gene's germline CDR1 is MDHEN and CDR2 SYDVKM. The CDR3 region is CASSRMGGVGVAFF. CDR3 DNA: TGTGCCAGCAGTCGGATGGGGGGGGTCGGTGTAGCTTTCTTT.

The chain carries TRBV6-1 and TRBJ2-3; D perhaps matches TRBD2 (5 bases). Germline values: CDR1 MNHNS, CDR2 SASEGT. This CDR3 is 14 amino acids long. V dropped 6 bases and J dropped 2 bases, with 12 bases sitting between them. The chain's CDR3 is CASRLRANTDTQYF. For the CDR3, the DNA is TGTGCCAGCAGGTTGAGGGCCAACACAGATACGCAGTATTTT.

The chain employs TRBV30 and TRBJ2-3, with 9 bases identical to TRBD2. Germline V gene sequence: CDR1 GTSNPN, CDR2 SVGIG (reference sequence). The CDR3 extends over 14 amino acids. Trimming at V came to 0 bases and at J to 6 bases, leaving 4 bases not matched to a gene. CDR3 bases: TGTGCCTGGAGTGTGCTAGCGGGACGGGATACGCAGTATTTT. Translation: CAWSVLAGRDTQYF.